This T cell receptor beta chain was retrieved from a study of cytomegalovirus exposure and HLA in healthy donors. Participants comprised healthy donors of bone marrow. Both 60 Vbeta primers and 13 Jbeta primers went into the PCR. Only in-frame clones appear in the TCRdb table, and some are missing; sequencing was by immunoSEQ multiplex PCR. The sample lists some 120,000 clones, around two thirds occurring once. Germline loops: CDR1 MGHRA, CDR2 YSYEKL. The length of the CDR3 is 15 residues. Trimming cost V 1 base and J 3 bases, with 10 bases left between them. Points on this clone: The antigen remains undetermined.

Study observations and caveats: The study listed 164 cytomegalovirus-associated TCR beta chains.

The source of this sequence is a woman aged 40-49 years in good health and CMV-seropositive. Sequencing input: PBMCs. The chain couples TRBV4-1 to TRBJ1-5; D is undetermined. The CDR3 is CASSQGDTVNQPQHF. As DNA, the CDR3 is TGCGCCAGCAGCCAAGGCGATACAGTCAATCAGCCCCAGCATTTT.